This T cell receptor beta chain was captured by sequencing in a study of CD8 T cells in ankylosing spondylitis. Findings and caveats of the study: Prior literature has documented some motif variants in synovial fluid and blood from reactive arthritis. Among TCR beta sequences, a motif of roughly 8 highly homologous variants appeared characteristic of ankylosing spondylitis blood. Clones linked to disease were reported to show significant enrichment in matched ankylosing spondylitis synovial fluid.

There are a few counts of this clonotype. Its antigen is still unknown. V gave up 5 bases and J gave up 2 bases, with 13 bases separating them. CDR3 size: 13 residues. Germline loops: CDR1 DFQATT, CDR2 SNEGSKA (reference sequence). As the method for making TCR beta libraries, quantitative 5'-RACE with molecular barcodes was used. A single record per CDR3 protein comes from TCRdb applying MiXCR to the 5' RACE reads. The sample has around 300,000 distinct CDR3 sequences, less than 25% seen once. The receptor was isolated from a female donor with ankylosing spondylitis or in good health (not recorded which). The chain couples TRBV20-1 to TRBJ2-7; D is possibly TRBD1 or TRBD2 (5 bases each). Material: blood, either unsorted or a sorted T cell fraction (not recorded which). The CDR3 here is CSAFRDPAYEQYF. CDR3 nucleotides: TGCAGTGCTTTCCGGGACCCCGCCTACGAGCAGTACTTC.